This T cell receptor (beta chain) emerged from a study of cytomegalovirus exposure and HLA in healthy donors. Trimming left V 4 bases short and J 4 bases short, with 8 bases between. The CDR3 totals 14 residues. Germline V CDR1 and CDR2: MNHNS, SASEGT. The PCR was carried out with 60 Vbeta primers and 13 Jbeta primers. Here immunoSEQ multiplex PCR was the method, and the copy in TCRdb shows in-frame clones only, minus some. This sample has about 170,000 clones, with around 86% found just once. Whole-study results and caveats: A later analysis revealed that TCR association rates differed between HLA loci, peaking at DRB1 and bottoming out at HLA-C. Presence/absence results assume similar sequencing depth per donor, which may not hold. Previous analysis showed most TCR beta V segments were productive about 90% or about 30% of the time.

The table lists this clone with a count of one. What it binds is unknown. Source material: PBMCs. The sequence was collected from a girl aged 2 to 10 in good health and CMV-seropositive. This rearrangement joins TRBV6-1 to TRBJ1-6; no clear D gene. The CDR3 DNA is TGTGCCAGCAGTGGTGGTCGGTATAATTCACCCCTCCACTTT. This codes for CASSGGRYNSPLHF.